The 19 T cell receptor beta chains reported below all come from one sample, sequenced in a study of blood T cell repertoires in COVID-19 (TCRdb year 2020). The library was produced with the immunoSEQ multiplex PCR assay. The clones in this table, taken by TCRdb from immuneACCESS, are in-frame only. Not every clone is retained; where verified, under half of the shortfall comes from an unresolved V gene, and the cause of the rest is unknown. Counted in this sample were 490,000 or so clones; roughly nine tenths of them appeared once. 8% to 9.5% of the sample goes to the ten largest clones. Sequencing was done on a sample of PBMCs or T cells enriched from blood (not recorded which). The receptors derive from a woman in her sixties who had recovered from COVID-19.

The chain is built from TRBV13 and TRBJ2-2, with D unresolved. V lost 5 bases to trimming and J lost 0 bases, with 10 bases between them. The CDR3 has 15 amino acids. Germline V gene sequence: CDR1 PRHDT, CDR2 FYEKMQ (reference sequence). The CDR3 sequence: CASSSPRPNTGELFF. CDR3 in DNA: TGTGCCAGCAGCAGCCCGCGTCCGAACACCGGGGAGCTGTTTTTT.

The chain carries TRBV7-9 and TRBJ1-2; D call uncertain. V was shortened by 1 base and J by 2 bases, with 8 bases between the two germline ends. Germline V lookup: CDR1 SEHNR, CDR2 FQNEAQ (reference sequence). The CDR3 covers 14 residues. CDR3: CASSLVPVNYGYTF. The CDR3 DNA reads TGTGCCAGCAGCTTAGTTCCAGTGAACTATGGCTACACCTTC.

This clone was counted a single time. The rearrangement joins TRBV5-1 to TRBJ2-2; D gene ambiguous. CDR1 SGHRS and CDR2 YFSETQ come from the germline V gene. Between the trimmed V and J ends, which lost 0 bases and 1 base, there was a span of 4 bases. There are 14 residues in the CDR3. In DNA, the CDR3 is TGCGCCAGCAGCTTGGCCCTGAACACCGGGGAGCTGTTTTTT. It encodes CASSLALNTGELFF.

This chain links TRBV28 with TRBJ2-7; tentatively, D is TRBD2 (5 bases). The germline V and J ends were trimmed by 1 base and 7 bases, with 17 bases remaining between them. Germline V gene data show CDR1 as MDHEN and CDR2 as SYDVKM. This CDR3 contains 15 residues. The CDR3 spells CASSLYPKEAGEQYF. The DNA of the CDR3 is TGTGCCAGCAGTTTATACCCGAAGGAGGCTGGGGAGCAGTACTTC.

The chain is built from TRBV5-1 and TRBJ1-3; D uncertain. Germline V gene sequence: CDR1 SGHRS, CDR2 YFSETQ. This CDR3 is built from 14 residues. Trimming removed 3 bases at V and 2 bases at J, with 9 bases between. CDR3 in DNA: TGCGCCAGCAGCTCCGGGAGTCCTGGAAACACCATATATTTT. Amino acid sequence: CASSSGSPGNTIYF.

The CDR3 nucleotides are TGTGCCAGCAGTTCGGGACAGGTCCACGAGCAGTACGTC. Protein sequence: CASSSGQVHEQYV. The V gene is TRBV12-3 or TRBV12-4, the J gene TRBJ2-7, with 8 bases that match TRBD1. CDR3 length equals 13 residues. The V segment lost 4 bases and the J segment 5 bases; nucleotides outside the gene matches: 4.

As to this clone: The junction and the germline gene differ at one end; a read error may be behind it. This rearrangement joins TRBV6-4 to TRBJ2-3; 12 bases align to TRBD2. Per germline, CDR1 MRHNA and CDR2 SNTAGT. The CDR3 has 14 residues. CDR3 in DNA: TGTGCCAGCAGTGACTCTGGTGGACTAGCGGGACACATTTTT. It is translated as CASSDSGGLAGHIF.

The chain links TRBV4-2 to TRBJ1-2, with D possibly being TRBD1 (6 bases). Germline V CDR1 and CDR2: LGHNA, YNFKEQ. V lost 0 bases to trimming and J lost 5 bases, with 7 bases between them. This CDR3 spans 13 amino acids. The CDR3 sequence: CASSQEGGYGYTF. The CDR3 DNA reads as TGTGCCAGCAGCCAAGAAGGGGGATATGGCTACACCTTC.

V is TRBV5-1 and J is TRBJ1-4, with D possibly matching TRBD1 (5 bases). The V end was cut by 0 bases, the J end by 6 bases, with 6 bases between. This CDR3 is 13 amino acids long. Germline V gene lookup returns CDR1 SGHRS and CDR2 YFSETQ. CDR3 nucleotide sequence: TGCGCCAGCAGCTTGGCGGGGGATGAAAAACTGTTTTTT. Translating it yields CASSLAGDEKLFF.

This clone occurred once. V and J are TRBV14 and TRBJ2-3, with 10 bases fitting TRBD1. The CDR3 sequence is 17 residues long. From germline, CDR1 is SGHDN and CDR2 FVKESK. The V segment lost 3 bases and the J segment 3 bases; nucleotides outside the gene matches: 9. The CDR3 spells CASSQRSGTGATDTQYF. The DNA for the CDR3 is TGTGCCAGCAGCCAGAGAAGCGGGACAGGGGCGACAGATACGCAGTATTTT.

The V and J genes are TRBV5-4 and TRBJ1-2; unclear D gene. Germline CDR1 is SGHNT and CDR2 is YYREEE (reference sequence). CDR3 length: 16 residues. V lost 2 bases and J 0 bases, leaving 14 bases between the germline ends. The CDR3 is CASSFAKTPANYGYTF. The CDR3 DNA is TGTGCCAGCAGCTTCGCAAAGACACCTGCTAACTATGGCTACACCTTC.

V usage is TRBV5-1 and J usage is TRBJ1-2; the D gene is possibly TRBD1 (6 bases). V lost 5 bases, J lost 5 bases, and 19 bases lay in between. Germline V gene lookup returns CDR1 SGHRS and CDR2 YFSETQ. This CDR3 region has 15 residues. The CDR3 DNA is TGCGCCAGCAGGATTGGGGGCACAGCACTATATGGCTACACCTTC. It is translated as CASRIGGTALYGYTF.

The V gene is TRBV4-1, the J gene TRBJ2-7; 8 bases agree with TRBD2. CDR1 and CDR2 from the germline V gene are MGHRA and YSYEKL. This CDR3 contains 15 residues. The V and J ends lost 0 bases and 1 base, in that order; junction bases with no gene match: 2. The DNA of the CDR3 is TGCGCCAGCAGCCAAGAAGGCGGGGGGTCCTACGAGCAGTACTTC. This codes for CASSQEGGGSYEQYF.

The chain recombines TRBV19 with TRBJ1-5; D gene ambiguous. The CDR3 has 14 residues. Trimming shortened V by 3 bases and J by 6 bases, and 12 bases separated the two germline ends. The germline gives CDR1 LNHDA, CDR2 SQIVND (reference sequence). The CDR3 region is CASSIGEGGQPQHF. The DNA of the CDR3 is TGTGCCAGTAGTATCGGGGAGGGCGGTCAGCCCCAGCATTTT.

This clone appeared a single time. The chain combines TRBV6-5 with TRBJ2-5; D possibly corresponds to TRBD2 (5 bases). The V gene lost 6 bases and the J gene lost 4 bases, with 12 bases spanning the gap. The CDR3 extends over 13 amino acids. Germline V CDR1 and CDR2: MNHEY, SVGAGI. The CDR3 DNA sequence: TGTGCCAGCAGGGGGAGCGGCACAGAGACCCAGTACTTC. This encodes CASRGSGTETQYF.

The V and J genes are TRBV15 and TRBJ2-7; a weak D match, TRBD1 (5 bases). Per germline, CDR1 LNHNV and CDR2 YYDKDF (reference sequence). The CDR3 runs 14 residues. Trimming left V 0 bases short and J 7 bases short, with 13 bases between. The CDR3 DNA is TGTGCCACCAGCAGAGACAGGGTTCCTAGTGAGCAGTACGTC. Its translation is CATSRDRVPSEQYV.

Concerning this clone itself: Within the sample, other DNA sequences also encode this same CDR3. The chain is built from TRBV29-1 and TRBJ2-5, with D perhaps TRBD1 (5 bases). This CDR3 has 12 residues. Trimming removed 6 bases at V and 2 bases at J, with 10 bases between. Germline V CDR1 and CDR2: SQVTM, ANQGSEA. The CDR3: CSVPRGQETQYF. The CDR3 DNA reads TGCAGCGTGCCAAGGGGTCAAGAGACCCAGTACTTC.

The chain has TRBV9 and TRBJ1-3; D unclear. Germline V gene data show CDR1 as SGDLS and CDR2 as YYNGEE. Trimming removed 4 bases at V and 4 bases at J, with 6 bases between. This CDR3 has 12 amino acids. The CDR3 region is CASSPRGNTIYF. The CDR3 coding sequence is TGTGCCAGCAGCCCCAGAGGAAACACCATATATTTT.

In its sample, this clone was seen a few times. This chain links TRBV29-1 with TRBJ2-1, with 13 bases aligning to TRBD2. Germline V gives CDR1 SQVTM, CDR2 ANQGSEA. V lost 3 bases to trimming and J lost 7 bases; unmatched junction nucleotides: 6. The CDR3 has 15 amino acids. DNA for the CDR3: TGCAGCGTTGAGGAACTAGCGGGGGGGCCTAATGAGCAGTTCTTC. This gives the protein CSVEELAGGPNEQFF.